The entry below gives a single T cell receptor beta chain sequence along with its context. The antigen is not known. One end of the junction varies from germline; a read error may be responsible. Looked up from germline, CDR1 is SGHNT and CDR2 is YENEEA. This CDR3 spans 16 amino acids. This sample is drawn from a study of CD8+CD57+ T cells in acquired aplastic anemia. Study as a whole: Mean DNA quantity obtained from sorted CD4+ and CD8+ cells was around 3.2 ug. General observations from the study: The same twenty-nine CD8+ CDR3 sequences occurred in patients and in controls. Controls did not differ significantly from patients in CD8+ Simpson's diversity.

Profiles of TCR beta VDJ and CDR3 were generated from a genomic DNA template. Using its own MiXCR run on the reads, TCRdb lists one record per CDR3 protein. The sample yields approximately 250,000 distinct CDR3 sequences, roughly 80% seen once. In patients chosen for sequencing, flow cytometry had shown CD8+CD57+ cell expansion. Patients had not yet gotten any therapy when their blood was taken for sampling. The receptor comes from a human donor with aplastic anemia. The chain joins TRBV11-3 to TRBJ2-1; a possible D gene is TRBD1 (6 bases). The sample was sorted CD4+, CD8+, or CD8+CD57+ T cells (not recorded which) from PBMCs. The CDR3 region is CASSFVLTGSYNEQFF. In DNA form, the CDR3 reads TGCGCCAGCAGCTTCGTTCTGACAGGCTCCTACAATGAGCAGTTCTTC.